The entry that follows covers one T cell receptor beta chain sequence. This specimen belongs to a study of somatic mutations in cytotoxic T cells in rheumatoid arthritis. The length of the CDR3 is 16 residues. Trimming left V 0 bases short and J 0 bases short, with 12 bases between. Per germline, CDR1 LGHNA and CDR2 YNFKEQ. Using immunoSEQ multiplex PCR, the repertoire was profiled, and TCRdb retains in-frame clones only, with some absent. The sample carries roughly 9,400 clones, about 79% recorded once. The source of this sequence is a woman between 45 and 60 years old in good health. This chain joins TRBV4-2 and TRBJ2-7, with D possibly TRBD2 on 5 matching bases. Sequenced sample: CD8+ T cells sorted from blood. CDR3 sequence: CASSQDYGESSYEQYF. CDR3 nucleotide sequence: TGTGCCAGCAGCCAAGATTACGGGGAAAGCTCCTACGAGCAGTACTTC.